This T cell receptor (beta chain) was recorded in a study of T-cell reconstitution after alpha-beta-depleted transplantation in children. As concerns this clonotype: The antigen remains unidentified.

A library of TCRbeta sequences, prepared with unique molecular identifiers, was generated. TCRdb itself ran the PCR reads through MiXCR, one entry per CDR3 protein. Of about 870,000 distinct CDR3 sequences in the sample, about 16% were seen once. General study points: Surviving recipient T cells and intrathymic progenitors accounted for some patients' high TCRbeta diversity at day 60. By one year post-transplant, T-cell counts and diversity largely arose from T cells that were newly produced. At around two months after transplant, the alpha-beta T cells were reportedly derived from several hundred expanded clones that came from non-depleted graft cells.

The ends were cut back, 5 bases at V and 10 bases at J, with 12 bases in the middle. The CDR3 is 11 amino acids. The germline gives CDR1 SGHRS, CDR2 YFSETQ. Here the sequenced sample was PBMCs, mostly from graft donor cells, taken 360 days after TCRalphabeta/CD19-depleted stem cell transplant. The sequence was obtained from a male patient aged 10-17 years who had a stem cell transplant for acute lymphoblastic leukemia, so the T cells may come from the graft donor. This rearrangement joins TRBV5-1 to TRBJ1-1; no firm D call. In DNA form, the CDR3 reads TGCGCCAGCAGGGCCGAGGCTGGAGCTTTCTTT. Its translation: CASRAEAGAFF.